This TCR beta chain was retrieved from a study of cytomegalovirus exposure and HLA in healthy donors. Broader study findings: Some TCR beta chains (roughly 160 of them) were listed as cytomegalovirus-associated.

The repertoire was sequenced with immunoSEQ multiplex PCR; TCRdb's copy has only in-frame clones and lacks some. The data hold about 250,000 clones, with more than 75% observed a single time. In the case of this clone: Its target is unknown.

The CDR3 spans 15 residues. Germline lookup yields CDR1 MNHNY and CDR2 SVGAGI (reference sequence). The V end lost 7 bases, the J end lost 5 bases, and 21 bases lay between the germline ends. This sequence joins TRBV6-6 and TRBJ2-7; D is perhaps TRBD1 or TRBD2 (5 bases each). Sequencing input: PBMCs. The clonotype comes from a man in his late teens or twenties in good health and CMV-seropositive. The CDR3 DNA follows: TGTGCCAGCAACGCGATGGGGACGCTTCTAAACGAGCAGTACTTC. Its translation: CASNAMGTLLNEQYF.